This T cell receptor (beta chain) is drawn from a study of blood T cell repertoires in COVID-19. Overall study context: Spain, Italy and the United States supplied samples that represented acute and convalescent COVID-19. PBMCs, B-cell-depleted T cells, or T cells provided the cDNA or gDNA that made up the material.

Authors' data handling: Scientists estimated how many nucleated cells there were by amplifying reference gene primers. This table comes from immunoSEQ multiplex PCR, and its TCRdb copy is limited to in-frame clones, with some not included. The V and J calls and clone size were taken over from that table, and D and trimming were inferred from the DNA. The table shows around 180,000 clones, with approximately 90% occurring only once. The CDR3 length is 15 residues. Per germline, CDR1 SGHRS and CDR2 YFSETQ. V shed 4 bases and J shed 4 bases, with 12 bases lying between them. This clone was found a few times.

Sequencing was performed on peripheral blood. The chain joins TRBV5-1 to TRBJ1-6; D uncertain. The clonotype originates from a human donor in a cohort sampled during active COVID-19. The CDR3 reads CASSIDMTYNSPLHF. CDR3 DNA sequence: TGCGCCAGCAGCATAGACATGACATATAATTCACCCCTCCACTTT.